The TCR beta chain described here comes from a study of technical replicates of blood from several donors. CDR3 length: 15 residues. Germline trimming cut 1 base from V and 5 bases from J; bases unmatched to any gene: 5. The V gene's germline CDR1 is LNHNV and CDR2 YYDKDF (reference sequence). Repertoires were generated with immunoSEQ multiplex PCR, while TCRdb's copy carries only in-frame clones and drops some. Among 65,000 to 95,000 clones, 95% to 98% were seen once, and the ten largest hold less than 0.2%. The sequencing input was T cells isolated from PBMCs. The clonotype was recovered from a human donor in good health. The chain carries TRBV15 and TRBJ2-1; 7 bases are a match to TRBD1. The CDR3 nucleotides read TGTGCCACCAGCAGAGGCAGGGGGAAGGACAATGAGCAGTTCTTC. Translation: CATSRGRGKDNEQFF.